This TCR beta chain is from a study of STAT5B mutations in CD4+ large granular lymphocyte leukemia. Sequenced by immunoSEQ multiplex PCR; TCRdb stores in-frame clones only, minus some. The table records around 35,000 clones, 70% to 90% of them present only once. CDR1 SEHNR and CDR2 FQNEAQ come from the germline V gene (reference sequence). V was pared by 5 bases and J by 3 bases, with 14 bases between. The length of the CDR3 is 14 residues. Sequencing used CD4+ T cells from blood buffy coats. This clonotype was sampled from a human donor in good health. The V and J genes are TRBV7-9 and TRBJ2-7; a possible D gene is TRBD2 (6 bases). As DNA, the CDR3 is TGTGCCAGCAGCCTCGGGGGATTTCTCTACGAGCAGTACTTC. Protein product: CASSLGGFLYEQYF.